This T cell receptor beta chain emerged from a study of beta chain features in type 1 diabetes. Whole-study results and caveats: Moderate but significant shortening of TCRB CDR3s was recorded in all four CD4+ subsets from Type 1 diabetes patients. Sequencing from cDNA could over-represent high-TCR-expressing cells. It was possible that PCR favored shorter templates, equally so in patients and controls.

The entirety of the isolated RNA underwent reverse transcription, so expressed TCRB transcripts were sequenced. Sequenced naive, central memory and regulatory T cell samples produced an average of about 3.9 million reads. Here immunoSEQ multiplex PCR was the method, and the copy in TCRdb shows in-frame clones only, minus some. The table lists over 120,000 clones, around an eighth of them singletons. Turning to this clone: Its antigen is as yet unknown.

CD4+ cells of the naive, central memory, regulatory and stem cell-like memory types were sorted via CD45RO/CCR7/CD25/CD127/CD95/CD27. Trimming at V came to 9 bases and at J to 2 bases, leaving 6 bases not matched to a gene. Germline V gives CDR1 ENHRY, CDR2 SYGVKD. CDR3 size: 13 residues. The J gene is TRBJ2-5, the V gene TRBV10-3, with 7 bases aligning to TRBD2. Sequencing was done on a sample of central memory CD4+ T cells from blood. The clonotype comes from a man in his late teens or twenties with type 1 diabetes. The CDR3, as DNA: TGTGCCATTCAACTAGCGCCACAAGAGACCCAGTACTTC. Its translation: CAIQLAPQETQYF.